This T cell receptor (beta chain) was captured in a study of control samples from healthy donors and cancer patients. The CDR3 runs to 11 residues. Deletions cut 6 bases from V and 2 bases from J, with 6 bases between. Germline V gene sequence: CDR1 DFQATT, CDR2 SNEGSKA (reference sequence). The method was immunoSEQ multiplex PCR; TCRdb's version includes in-frame clones alone and lacks a portion of them. The sample shows about 160,000 clones, approximately 94% of them seen only once. The TCR comes from a young man in good health. Sample: blood. The chain carries TRBV20-1 and TRBJ2-3; no clear D gene. CDR3 coding DNA: TGCAGTGCCGAAATCACAGATACGCAGTATTTT. This codes for CSAEITDTQYF.